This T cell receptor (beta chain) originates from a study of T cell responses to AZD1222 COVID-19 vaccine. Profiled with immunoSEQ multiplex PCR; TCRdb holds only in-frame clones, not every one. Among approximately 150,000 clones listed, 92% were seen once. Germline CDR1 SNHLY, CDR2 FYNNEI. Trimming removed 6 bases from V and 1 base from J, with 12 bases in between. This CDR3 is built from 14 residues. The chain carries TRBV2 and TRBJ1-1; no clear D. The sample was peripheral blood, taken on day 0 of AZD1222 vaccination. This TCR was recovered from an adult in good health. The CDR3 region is CASSPGPWNTEAFF. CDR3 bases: TGTGCCAGCAGCCCCGGACCGTGGAACACTGAAGCTTTCTTT. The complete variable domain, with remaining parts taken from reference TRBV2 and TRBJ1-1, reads EPEVTQTPSHQVTQMGQEVILRCVPISNHLYFYWYRQILGQKVEFLVSFYNNEISEKSEIFDDQFSVERPDGSNFTLKIRSTKLEDSAMYFCASSPGPWNTEAFFGQGTRLTVV.